These T cell receptor beta chains were read from a single sample in a study of T cell repertoires in cytomegalovirus infection. TCRdb re-called the reads through MiXCR, storing one row per CDR3 protein. The sample yields about 490,000 distinct CDR3 sequences, approximately 25% seen once. Material: PBMCs. The receptors originated from a human donor in good health (CMV status not recorded). Some clones in this sample may be carry-over from other donors' samples. Both conserved end residues are part of each CDR3. The order of the fields is J gene, clone size, V gene, D gene, CDR3 protein, CDR3 DNA. A D gene is named only where the DNA matches it firmly. Size is stated for part of the rows, as once, few or many counts, or as a class when the clone is expanded.

J gene: TRBJ2-7
clone size: -
V gene: TRBV10-3
D gene: TRBD1
CDR3 protein: CCSGTGGYEQYF
CDR3 DNA: TGTTGTTCCGGGACAGGGGGCTACGAGCAGTACTTC

J gene: TRBJ1-2
clone size: -
V gene: TRBV10-3
D gene: -
CDR3 protein: CAISVDGPYGYTF
CDR3 DNA: TGTGCCATCAGCGTCGACGGACCCTATGGCTACACCTTC

J gene: TRBJ2-6
clone size: many
V gene: TRBV7-2
D gene: -
CDR3 protein: CASSAGMGSGANVLTF
CDR3 DNA: TGTGCCAGCAGCGCAGGGATGGGCTCTGGGGCCAACGTCCTGACTTTC

J gene: TRBJ2-7
clone size: -
V gene: TRBV20-1
D gene: TRBD2
CDR3 protein: CSAIGLAGGIYEQYF
CDR3 DNA: TGCAGTGCTATCGGGCTAGCGGGAGGAATCTACGAGCAGTACTTC

J gene: TRBJ2-3
clone size: few
V gene: TRBV29-1
D gene: TRBD2
CDR3 protein: CSADGTSGTTDTQYF
CDR3 DNA: TGCAGCGCTGACGGGACTAGCGGGACCACAGATACGCAGTATTTT

J gene: TRBJ2-5
clone size: -
V gene: TRBV11-2
D gene: -
CDR3 protein: CASSRDTALATQYF
CDR3 DNA: TGTGCCAGCAGCCGGGACACCGCTTTGGCGACCCAGTACTTC

J gene: TRBJ2-5
clone size: -
V gene: TRBV7-9
D gene: TRBD1
CDR3 protein: CASSSKRQGAKETQYF
CDR3 DNA: TGTGCCAGCAGCTCAAAGAGACAGGGTGCTAAAGAGACCCAGTACTTC

J gene: TRBJ2-5
clone size: few
V gene: TRBV19
D gene: -
CDR3 protein: CASSIPTDSAGQETQYF
CDR3 DNA: TGTGCCAGTAGTATCCCAACCGACTCTGCGGGACAAGAGACCCAGTACTTC

J gene: TRBJ2-7
clone size: few
V gene: TRBV7-2
D gene: TRBD2
CDR3 protein: CASSSSGRAFSYEQYF
CDR3 DNA: TGTGCCAGCAGCAGTAGCGGGAGGGCCTTTTCCTACGAGCAGTACTTC

J gene: TRBJ1-1
clone size: few
V gene: TRBV4-3
D gene: -
CDR3 protein: CASSQEGVRNTEAFF
CDR3 DNA: TGCGCCAGCAGCCAAGAAGGGGTGAGGAACACTGAAGCTTTCTTT

J gene: TRBJ1-2
clone size: -
V gene: TRBV25-1
D gene: -
CDR3 protein: CASSEWREGYTF
CDR3 DNA: TGTGCCAGCAGTGAATGGCGGGAGGGCTACACCTTC

J gene: TRBJ2-5
clone size: few
V gene: TRBV18
D gene: -
CDR3 protein: CASSPPGTPQETQYF
CDR3 DNA: TGTGCCAGCTCACCACCCGGGACACCCCAAGAGACCCAGTACTTC

J gene: TRBJ1-2
clone size: -
V gene: TRBV20-1
D gene: TRBD1
CDR3 protein: CSARPPGTGLTSYGYTF
CDR3 DNA: TGCAGTGCTAGACCCCCCGGGACAGGGCTTACTAGTTATGGCTACACCTTC

J gene: TRBJ2-1
clone size: -
V gene: TRBV19
D gene: -
CDR3 protein: CASTPNTGGEQFF
CDR3 DNA: TGTGCCAGTACCCCCAACACTGGAGGTGAGCAGTTCTTC

J gene: TRBJ2-7
clone size: -
V gene: TRBV2
D gene: TRBD1
CDR3 protein: CASKNLDRVYEQYF
CDR3 DNA: TGTGCCAGCAAGAACCTGGACAGGGTCTACGAGCAGTACTTC

J gene: TRBJ2-7
clone size: -
V gene: TRBV6-1
D gene: TRBD1
CDR3 protein: CASSEGTGTEKYF
CDR3 DNA: TGTGCCAGCAGTGAAGGGACAGGGACGGAGAAGTACTTC

J gene: TRBJ1-2
clone size: -
V gene: TRBV7-8
D gene: -
CDR3 protein: CASSLGSADSYGYTF
CDR3 DNA: TGTGCCAGCAGCTTAGGCTCGGCAGACTCCTATGGCTACACCTTC

J gene: TRBJ1-1
clone size: -
V gene: TRBV29-1
D gene: -
CDR3 protein: CSVSWGGATEAFF
CDR3 DNA: TGCAGCGTGTCTTGGGGAGGGGCGACTGAAGCTTTCTTT

J gene: TRBJ2-5
clone size: few
V gene: TRBV6-1
D gene: -
CDR3 protein: CASSYNEGGETQYF
CDR3 DNA: TGTGCCAGCAGCTATAACGAGGGTGGGGAGACCCAGTACTTC

J gene: TRBJ1-4
clone size: many
V gene: TRBV7-2
D gene: TRBD1
CDR3 protein: CASSFIDRAFEKLFF
CDR3 DNA: TGTGCCAGCAGCTTCATCGACAGGGCCTTTGAGAAACTGTTTTTT

J gene: TRBJ1-5
clone size: many
V gene: TRBV7-2
D gene: -
CDR3 protein: CASSSYLDQPQHF
CDR3 DNA: TGTGCCAGCAGCTCCTACCTTGATCAGCCCCAGCATTTT

J gene: TRBJ2-7
clone size: -
V gene: TRBV7-9
D gene: -
CDR3 protein: CASSDFDEQYF
CDR3 DNA: TGTGCCAGCAGCGACTTCGACGAGCAGTACTTC

J gene: TRBJ2-3
clone size: many
V gene: TRBV20-1
D gene: TRBD2
CDR3 protein: CSASGSGRVDTQYF
CDR3 DNA: TGCAGTGCTAGTGGTAGCGGGAGGGTAGATACGCAGTATTTT

J gene: TRBJ1-5
clone size: many
V gene: TRBV7-8
D gene: TRBD1
CDR3 protein: CASSSEPGQRFSNQPQHF
CDR3 DNA: TGTGCCAGCAGCTCGGAACCGGGACAGAGATTTAGCAATCAGCCCCAGCATTTT

J gene: TRBJ1-5
clone size: -
V gene: TRBV7-9
D gene: -
CDR3 protein: CASSPPGAADQPQHF
CDR3 DNA: TGTGCCAGCAGCCCCCCAGGGGCCGCGGATCAGCCCCAGCATTTT

J gene: TRBJ1-1
clone size: few
V gene: TRBV19
D gene: -
CDR3 protein: CASSPPGPPGNTEAFF
CDR3 DNA: TGTGCCAGTAGTCCCCCAGGCCCCCCGGGGAACACTGAAGCTTTCTTT

J gene: TRBJ1-6
clone size: few
V gene: TRBV4-1
D gene: -
CDR3 protein: CASSQDSISSYNSPLHF
CDR3 DNA: TGCGCCAGCAGCCAAGACTCAATTAGCTCCTATAATTCACCCCTCCACTTT

J gene: TRBJ1-4
clone size: -
V gene: TRBV10-3
D gene: -
CDR3 protein: CAISRGLATNEKLFF
CDR3 DNA: TGTGCCATCAGTCGCGGCCTTGCAACTAATGAAAAACTGTTTTTT

J gene: TRBJ1-5
clone size: many
V gene: TRBV12-3/TRBV12-4
D gene: -
CDR3 protein: CASSNREYQPQHF
CDR3 DNA: TGTGCCAGCAGTAACAGGGAATATCAGCCCCAGCATTTT

J gene: TRBJ2-7
clone size: few
V gene: TRBV5-6
D gene: TRBD1
CDR3 protein: CASSGGTGETYEQYF
CDR3 DNA: TGTGCCAGCAGCGGGGGGACAGGCGAGACCTACGAGCAGTACTTC

J gene: TRBJ2-1
clone size: -
V gene: TRBV6-6
D gene: -
CDR3 protein: CASSYQVGANSYNEQFF
CDR3 DNA: TGTGCCAGCAGTTACCAAGTCGGGGCTAACTCCTACAATGAGCAGTTCTTC

J gene: TRBJ1-5
clone size: -
V gene: TRBV6-2/TRBV6-3
D gene: -
CDR3 protein: CASSPVANQPQHF
CDR3 DNA: TGTGCCAGCAGCCCAGTAGCAAATCAGCCCCAGCATTTT

J gene: TRBJ2-3
clone size: -
V gene: TRBV7-3
D gene: TRBD2
CDR3 protein: CASSLRASGTSTDTQYF
CDR3 DNA: TGTGCCAGCAGCTTAAGGGCTAGCGGGACTTCCACAGATACGCAGTATTTT

J gene: TRBJ2-3
clone size: few
V gene: TRBV28
D gene: TRBD1
CDR3 protein: CASSLRQGHTDTQYF
CDR3 DNA: TGTGCCAGCAGTTTAAGACAGGGCCACACAGATACGCAGTATTTT

J gene: TRBJ2-5
clone size: once
V gene: TRBV20-1
D gene: TRBD1
CDR3 protein: CSARDRTGSGETQYF
CDR3 DNA: TGCAGTGCTAGAGATAGGACAGGGTCCGGAGAGACCCAGTACTTC

J gene: TRBJ2-1
clone size: -
V gene: TRBV15
D gene: TRBD1
CDR3 protein: CATSRGGTGGNEQFF
CDR3 DNA: TGTGCCACCAGCAGAGGGGGGACAGGGGGGAATGAGCAGTTCTTC

J gene: TRBJ1-3
clone size: many
V gene: TRBV7-8
D gene: -
CDR3 protein: CASSPPAGVGNTIYF
CDR3 DNA: TGTGCCAGCAGCCCACCTGCCGGGGTTGGAAACACCATATATTTT

J gene: TRBJ2-3
clone size: -
V gene: TRBV7-3
D gene: -
CDR3 protein: CASSPRAGTTDTQYF
CDR3 DNA: TGTGCCAGCAGCCCCAGGGCGGGAACAACAGATACGCAGTATTTT

J gene: TRBJ2-7
clone size: many
V gene: TRBV7-8
D gene: TRBD2
CDR3 protein: CASSSAGTSGPYEQYF
CDR3 DNA: TGTGCCAGCAGCTCGGCCGGGACTAGCGGGCCCTACGAGCAGTACTTC

J gene: TRBJ1-2
clone size: -
V gene: TRBV6-5
D gene: -
CDR3 protein: CASSYLGQPAGGYTF
CDR3 DNA: TGTGCCAGCAGTTACCTGGGACAACCCGCCGGTGGCTACACCTTC

J gene: TRBJ2-1
clone size: few
V gene: TRBV12-3/TRBV12-4
D gene: -
CDR3 protein: CASRAAGGAKNEQFF
CDR3 DNA: TGTGCCAGCAGAGCCGCCGGGGGAGCGAAGAATGAGCAGTTCTTC

J gene: TRBJ2-3
clone size: few
V gene: TRBV6-2/TRBV6-3
D gene: -
CDR3 protein: CASSYSSGRFTDTQYF
CDR3 DNA: TGTGCCAGCAGTTACTCGTCGGGCCGTTTCACAGATACGCAGTATTTT

J gene: TRBJ1-4
clone size: -
V gene: TRBV19
D gene: -
CDR3 protein: CASSPIQGGDEKLFF
CDR3 DNA: TGTGCCAGTAGCCCAATACAGGGAGGGGATGAAAAACTGTTTTTT

J gene: TRBJ2-1
clone size: -
V gene: TRBV7-2
D gene: -
CDR3 protein: CASSLESDTGEQFF
CDR3 DNA: TGTGCCAGCAGCTTAGAATCGGATACGGGTGAGCAGTTCTTC

J gene: TRBJ2-1
clone size: few
V gene: TRBV5-6
D gene: TRBD1
CDR3 protein: CASSSLDRFHEQFF
CDR3 DNA: TGTGCCAGCAGCTCCCTGGACAGGTTCCATGAGCAGTTCTTC

J gene: TRBJ1-2
clone size: once
V gene: TRBV3-1
D gene: -
CDR3 protein: CASSQSPPGPIGYGYTF
CDR3 DNA: TGTGCCAGCAGCCAAAGCCCTCCCGGGCCGATAGGCTATGGCTACACCTTC

J gene: TRBJ1-5
clone size: -
V gene: TRBV20-1
D gene: -
CDR3 protein: CSARGGGQPQHF
CDR3 DNA: TGCAGTGCTAGGGGGGGGGGTCAGCCCCAGCATTTT

J gene: TRBJ2-2
clone size: -
V gene: TRBV7-2
D gene: -
CDR3 protein: CASSQRGFDTGELFF
CDR3 DNA: TGTGCCAGCAGCCAAAGGGGGTTTGACACCGGGGAGCTGTTTTTT

J gene: TRBJ1-1
clone size: many
V gene: TRBV7-2
D gene: -
CDR3 protein: CASSLDDSRNTEAFF
CDR3 DNA: TGTGCCAGCAGCTTAGACGACAGCCGAAACACTGAAGCTTTCTTT

J gene: TRBJ1-1
clone size: -
V gene: TRBV11-2
D gene: -
CDR3 protein: CASSFARTEAFF
CDR3 DNA: TGTGCCAGCAGCTTCGCACGGACTGAAGCTTTCTTT

J gene: TRBJ2-5
clone size: -
V gene: TRBV7-9
D gene: -
CDR3 protein: CASSLSKDGTNQETQYF
CDR3 DNA: TGTGCCAGCAGCTTATCGAAGGACGGCACGAACCAAGAGACCCAGTACTTC

J gene: TRBJ1-1
clone size: -
V gene: TRBV30
D gene: -
CDR3 protein: CAWSVVNTEAFF
CDR3 DNA: TGTGCCTGGAGTGTAGTCAACACTGAAGCTTTCTTT